Following are 15 T cell receptor beta chains from one sample sequenced in a study of OX40 agonist ivuxolimab in advanced cancers. Generated by immunoSEQ multiplex PCR, the TCRdb table keeps only in-frame clones and is missing some. This table holds some 140,000 clones, about 93% found once. Sequenced material: CD4+ or CD8+ T cells sorted from blood, taken in a trial of the OX40 agonist ivuxolimab. The receptor set was obtained from an adult with an advanced solid tumor such as melanoma, head and neck, liver or kidney cancer.

The J gene is TRBJ2-6, the V gene TRBV10-3, with D possibly called TRBD1 or TRBD2 (7 bases each). Between the trimmed V and J ends, which lost 8 bases and 0 bases, there was a span of 14 bases. The CDR3 is 16 amino acids. Germline lookup yields CDR1 ENHRY and CDR2 SYGVKD. CDR3 sequence (DNA): TGTGCCATCGGCAGGGGGGGCAGCTCTGGGGCCAACGTCCTGACTTTC. Its translation: CAIGRGGSSGANVLTF.

The J gene is TRBJ1-6, the V gene TRBV30; D unclear. The length of the CDR3 is 16 residues. Deletions cut 4 bases from V and 0 bases from J, with 13 bases between. CDR1 is GTSNPN and CDR2 is SVGIG in the germline V gene (reference sequence). CDR3 in amino acids: CAWTDGGSSYNSPLHF. For the CDR3, the DNA is TGTGCCTGGACCGACGGAGGGAGCTCCTATAATTCACCCCTCCACTTT.

The CDR3 sequence is CASSYSYAGETQYF. The CDR3 nucleotides are TGTGCCAGCAGTTACTCCTACGCCGGGGAGACCCAGTACTTC. This chain connects TRBV6-5 to TRBJ2-5; D is uncertain. This CDR3 has 14 amino acids. CDR1 and CDR2 (germline): MNHEY, SVGAGI. Trimming pared 0 bases from V and 5 bases from J, leaving 10 bases between.

The gene calls are TRBV2 and TRBJ1-5; D is ambiguous. Germline lookup yields CDR1 SNHLY and CDR2 FYNNEI. This CDR3 region has 15 residues. The V end lost 3 bases, the J end lost 5 bases, and 14 bases lay between the germline ends. CDR3 sequence reads: CASSDTGSRHQPQHF. The CDR3, as DNA: TGTGCCAGCAGTGATACGGGGTCCCGGCATCAGCCCCAGCATTTT.

The chain links TRBV4-3 to TRBJ1-1; D ambiguous. Germline V gives CDR1 LGHNA, CDR2 YSLEER. V was shortened by 1 base and J by 0 bases, with 15 bases between the two germline ends. This CDR3 comprises 17 residues. The CDR3 spells CASSQGRELPMNTEAFF. In DNA, the CDR3 is TGCGCCAGCAGCCAAGGGAGGGAGCTACCTATGAACACTGAAGCTTTCTTT.

The rearrangement uses TRBV6-5 and TRBJ2-7; D perhaps matches TRBD2 (6 bases). Germline CDR1 and CDR2: MNHEY and SVGAGI. The V and J ends lost 8 bases and 0 bases respectively, with 17 bases between them. The CDR3 totals 15 residues. The CDR3 coding sequence is TGTGCCAGCCTGACTTTGGCGGGGACCTCCTACGAGCAGTACTTC. Translated, it gives CASLTLAGTSYEQYF.

CDR3 coding DNA: TGTGCCAGCAGTTACTCGATTGGACAGGTCGGTGGCTACACCTTC. This gives the protein CASSYSIGQVGGYTF. This chain links TRBV6-5 with TRBJ1-2; 7 bases line up with TRBD1. The CDR3 contains 15 residues. Looked up from germline, CDR1 is MNHEY and CDR2 is SVGAGI. Losses at the gene ends were 0 bases for V and 7 bases for J; bases not matched to a gene: 8.

This chain uses TRBV7-2 with TRBJ2-1; weak D call: TRBD1 (7 bases). CDR3 length equals 12 residues. Trimming took off 5 bases at V and 8 bases at J, with 10 bases between the two ends. Germline CDR1 is SGHTA and CDR2 is FQGNSA. This CDR3 is CASSLRGDEQFF. The CDR3 DNA follows: TGTGCCAGCAGCCTCAGGGGGGATGAGCAGTTCTTC.

This chain links TRBV5-4 with TRBJ1-1; no reliable D call. Germline V CDR1 and CDR2: SGHNT, YYREEE (reference sequence). The CDR3 spans 12 residues. Trimming removed 4 bases from V and 1 base from J, with 5 bases in between. The CDR3 DNA follows: TGTGCCAGCAGCCCCCAGAACACTGAAGCTTTCTTT. Translation: CASSPQNTEAFF.

The chain employs TRBV7-9 and TRBJ1-1; D ambiguous. Trimming took 1 base from V and 5 from J, leaving 20 bases between them. Looked up from germline, CDR1 is SEHNR and CDR2 is FQNEAQ (reference sequence). The CDR3 has 17 residues. In DNA form, the CDR3 reads TGTGCCAGCAGCTTAGTAAGGGTGAGCGCGGTTTCTACTGAAGCTTTCTTT. This codes for CASSLVRVSAVSTEAFF. The variable domain in full, with the rest retrieved from reference TRBV7-9 and TRBJ1-1, is DTGVSQNPRHKITKRGQNVTFRCDPISEHNRLYWYRQTLGQGPEFLTYFQNEAQLEKSRLLSDRFSAERPKGSFSTLEIQRTEQGDSAMYLCASSLVRVSAVSTEAFFGQGTRLTVV.

This chain connects TRBV5-4 to TRBJ1-1; 8 bases fit TRBD1. CDR3 length: 15 amino acids. Germline V CDR1 and CDR2: SGHNT, YYREEE (reference sequence). V lost 4 bases and J lost 4; bases outside the gene matches: 9. Here the CDR3 reads CASSPGQGRGTEAFF. CDR3 bases: TGTGCCAGCAGCCCCGGACAGGGACGTGGCACTGAAGCTTTCTTT.

This clone was seen just once. The chain carries TRBV5-1 and TRBJ2-7, with D perhaps matching TRBD2 (5 bases). Germline V gives CDR1 SGHRS, CDR2 YFSETQ. The CDR3 spans 14 residues. The V and J ends lost 0 bases and 2 bases respectively, with 9 bases between them. CDR3: CASSLEAAAYEQYF. CDR3 coding DNA: TGCGCCAGCAGCTTGGAGGCAGCGGCCTACGAGCAGTACTTC.

The CDR3 DNA follows: TGTGCCAGCAGTACGGACGGAGGAAACACCATATATTTT. This encodes CASSTDGGNTIYF. The rearrangement uses TRBV9 and TRBJ1-3; D remains ambiguous. V gave up 5 bases and J gave up 4 bases, with 10 bases separating them. Germline assignment: CDR1 SGDLS and CDR2 YYNGEE. The CDR3 sequence is 13 residues long.

The chain links TRBV12-5 to TRBJ2-3; 7 bases are shared with TRBD1. Germline assignment: CDR1 LGHNT and CDR2 FRNRAP. This CDR3 is 15 amino acids long. After removal of 5 bases from V and 1 base from J, the junction contained 6 bases not matched to a gene. The CDR3 reads CASGLRQGRTDTQYF. The CDR3 DNA sequence: TGTGCTAGTGGTCTCCGACAGGGTCGCACAGATACGCAGTATTTT. Based on the CDR3 plus reference TRBV12-5 and TRBJ2-3, the full variable domain is DARVTQTPRHKVTEMGQEVTMRCQPILGHNTVFWYRQTMMQGLELLAYFRNRAPLDDSGMPKDRFSAEMPDATLATLKIQPSEPRDSAVYFCASGLRQGRTDTQYFGPGTRLTVL.

This clone was recorded once. This sequence joins TRBV29-1 and TRBJ1-3, with 7 bases aligning to TRBD1. Germline lookup yields CDR1 SQVTM and CDR2 ANQGSEA. Trimming took 4 bases from V and 8 from J; bases not matched to a gene: 8. The CDR3 has 13 residues. CDR3 DNA: TGCAGCGTTGGACCAGACAGGGCTGACACCATATATTTT. The encoded protein is CSVGPDRADTIYF.